This T cell receptor (beta chain) comes out of a study of STAT3 mutations in large granular lymphocyte leukemia. Study observations and caveats: TCR clonotype switching after therapy occurred in about 30% of the 18 patients. Clonal expansion was inferred from samples taken at other timepoints. Every T-LGLL patient had at least one immunodominant TCRbeta clonotype.

Assay used: immunoSEQ multiplex PCR; TCRdb lists only in-frame clones, some missing. The data hold some 27,000 clones, with 60% to 85% observed a single time. In its sample, this clone was seen a few times. Its antigen is currently unknown. The CDR3 has 15 residues. V was trimmed by 11 bases and J by 6 bases, leaving 23 bases between them. The germline V gene encodes CDR1 MNHEY and CDR2 SVGAGI. The origin of this receptor is a woman between 45 and 65 years old with T-cell large granular lymphocyte leukemia. Some clones in this sample may be carry-over from other donors' samples. Sequenced input: peripheral blood mononuclear cells. The chain couples TRBV6-5 to TRBJ2-1, with D perhaps TRBD1 (6 bases). CDR3: CAGGTGSRKLNEQFF. CDR3 sequence (DNA): TGTGCCGGGGGCACGGGGTCGCGAAAACTCAATGAGCAGTTCTTC.